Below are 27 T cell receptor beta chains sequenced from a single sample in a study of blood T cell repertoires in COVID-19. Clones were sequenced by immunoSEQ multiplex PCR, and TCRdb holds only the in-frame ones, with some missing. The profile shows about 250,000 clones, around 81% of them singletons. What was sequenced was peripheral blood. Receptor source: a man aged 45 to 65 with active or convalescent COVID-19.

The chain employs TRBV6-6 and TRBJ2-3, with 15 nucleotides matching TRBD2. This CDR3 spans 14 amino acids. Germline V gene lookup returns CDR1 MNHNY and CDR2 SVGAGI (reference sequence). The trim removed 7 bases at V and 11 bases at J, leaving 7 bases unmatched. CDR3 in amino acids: CASTPGLAGGRQYF. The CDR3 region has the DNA TGTGCCAGCACCCCGGGACTAGCGGGAGGAAGGCAGTATTTT.

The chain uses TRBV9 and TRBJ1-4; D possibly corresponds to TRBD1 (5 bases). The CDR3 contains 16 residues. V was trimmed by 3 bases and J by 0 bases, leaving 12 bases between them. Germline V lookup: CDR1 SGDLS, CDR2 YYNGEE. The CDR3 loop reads CASSARGGATNEKLFF. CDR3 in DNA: TGTGCCAGCAGCGCCCGCGGGGGGGCAACTAATGAAAAACTGTTTTTT.

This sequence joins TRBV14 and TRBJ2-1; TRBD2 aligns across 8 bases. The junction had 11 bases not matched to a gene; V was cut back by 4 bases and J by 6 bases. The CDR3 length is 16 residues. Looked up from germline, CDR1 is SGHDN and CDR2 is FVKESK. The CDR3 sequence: CASSRPGGHLLNEQFF. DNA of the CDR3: TGTGCCAGCAGCCGCCCGGGGGGGCACCTCCTCAATGAGCAGTTCTTC.

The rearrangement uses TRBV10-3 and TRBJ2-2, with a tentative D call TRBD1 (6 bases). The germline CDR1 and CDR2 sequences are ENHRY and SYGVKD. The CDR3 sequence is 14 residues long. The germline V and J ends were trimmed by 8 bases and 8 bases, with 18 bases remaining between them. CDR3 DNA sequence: TGTGCCATCGCTCGACAGGCAACAGGGGGGGAGCTGTTTTTT. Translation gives CAIARQATGGELFF.

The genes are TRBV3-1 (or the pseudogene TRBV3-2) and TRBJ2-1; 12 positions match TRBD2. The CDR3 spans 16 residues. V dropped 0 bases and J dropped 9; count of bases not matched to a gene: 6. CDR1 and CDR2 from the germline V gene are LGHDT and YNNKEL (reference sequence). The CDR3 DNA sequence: TGTGCCAGCAGCCAAGATGCTAGCGGGGGGGCTCGTGAGCAGTTCTTC. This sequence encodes CASSQDASGGAREQFF.

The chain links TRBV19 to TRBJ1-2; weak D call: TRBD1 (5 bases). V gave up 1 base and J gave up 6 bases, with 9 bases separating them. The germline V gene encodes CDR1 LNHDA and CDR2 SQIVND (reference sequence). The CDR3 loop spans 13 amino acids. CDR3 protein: CASSIGQLDGYTF. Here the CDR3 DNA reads TGTGCCAGTAGTATAGGACAGCTTGATGGCTACACCTTC.

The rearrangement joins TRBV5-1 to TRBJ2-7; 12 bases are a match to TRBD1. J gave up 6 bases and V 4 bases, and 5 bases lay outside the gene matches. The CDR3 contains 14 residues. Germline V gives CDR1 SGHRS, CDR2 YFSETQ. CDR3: CASSLGTGGAEQYF. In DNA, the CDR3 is TGCGCCAGCAGCCTCGGGACAGGGGGCGCCGAGCAGTACTTC.

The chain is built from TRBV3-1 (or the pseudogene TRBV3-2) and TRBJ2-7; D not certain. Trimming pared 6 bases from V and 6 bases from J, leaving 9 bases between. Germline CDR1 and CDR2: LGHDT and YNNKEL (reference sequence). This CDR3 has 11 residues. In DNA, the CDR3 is TGTGCCAGCAGGCATAGTAGCGAGCAGTACTTC. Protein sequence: CASRHSSEQYF.

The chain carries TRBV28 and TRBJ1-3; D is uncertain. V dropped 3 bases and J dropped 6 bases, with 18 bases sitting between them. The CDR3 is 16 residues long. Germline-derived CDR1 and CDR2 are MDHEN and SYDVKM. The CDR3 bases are TGTGCCAGCAGTTTGTTGGGGAGCCCCAACGCAAACACCATATATTTT. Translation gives CASSLLGSPNANTIYF.

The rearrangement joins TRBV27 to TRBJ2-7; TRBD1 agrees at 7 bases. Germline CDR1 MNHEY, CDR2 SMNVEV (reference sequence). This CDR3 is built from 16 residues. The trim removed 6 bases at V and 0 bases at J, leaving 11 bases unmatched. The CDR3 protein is CASRSSVTGSSYEQYF. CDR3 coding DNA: TGTGCCAGCAGATCGAGTGTGACAGGGAGCTCCTACGAGCAGTACTTC.

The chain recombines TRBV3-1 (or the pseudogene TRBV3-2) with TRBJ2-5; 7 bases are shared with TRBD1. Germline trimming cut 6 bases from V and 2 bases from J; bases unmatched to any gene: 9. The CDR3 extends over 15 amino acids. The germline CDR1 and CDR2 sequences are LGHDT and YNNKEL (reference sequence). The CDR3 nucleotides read TGTGCCAGCAGTAGCCCAGGGGGTCCGCAAGAGACCCAGTACTTC. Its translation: CASSSPGGPQETQYF.

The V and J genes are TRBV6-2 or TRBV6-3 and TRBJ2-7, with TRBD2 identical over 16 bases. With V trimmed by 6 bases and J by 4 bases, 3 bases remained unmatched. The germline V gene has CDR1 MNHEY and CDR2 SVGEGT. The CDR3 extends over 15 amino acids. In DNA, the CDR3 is TGTGCCAGCAGCACGGGACTAGCGGGGGGGTACGAGCAGTACTTC. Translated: CASSTGLAGGYEQYF.

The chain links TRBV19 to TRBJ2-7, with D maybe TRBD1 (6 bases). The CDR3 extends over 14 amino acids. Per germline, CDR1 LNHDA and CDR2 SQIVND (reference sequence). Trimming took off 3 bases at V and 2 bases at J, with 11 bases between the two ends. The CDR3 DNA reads TGTGCCAGTAGTATTCGACAGGTGCCCTACGAGCAGTACTTC. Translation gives CASSIRQVPYEQYF.

DNA of the CDR3: TGTGCCTGGAGTGTAATCCGGACAGGGGGCTGGGGCTACACCTTC. Protein product: CAWSVIRTGGWGYTF. The chain uses TRBV30 and TRBJ1-2; 11 bases line up with TRBD1. Losses at the gene ends were 0 bases for V and 8 bases for J; bases not matched to a gene: 8. CDR1 is GTSNPN, CDR2 SVGIG, per germline (reference sequence). This CDR3 has 15 residues.

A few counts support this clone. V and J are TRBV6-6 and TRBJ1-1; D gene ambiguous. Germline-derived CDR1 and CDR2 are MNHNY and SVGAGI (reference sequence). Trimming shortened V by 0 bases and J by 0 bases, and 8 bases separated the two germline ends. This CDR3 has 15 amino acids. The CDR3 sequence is CASSYSKLMNTEAFF. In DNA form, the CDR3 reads TGTGCCAGCAGTTACTCGAAACTGATGAACACTGAAGCTTTCTTT.

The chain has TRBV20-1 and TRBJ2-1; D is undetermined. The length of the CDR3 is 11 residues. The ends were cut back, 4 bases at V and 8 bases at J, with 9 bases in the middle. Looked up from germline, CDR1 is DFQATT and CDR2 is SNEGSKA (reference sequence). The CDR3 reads CSATSLDEQFF. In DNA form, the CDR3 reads TGCAGTGCTACCAGTCTGGATGAGCAGTTCTTC.

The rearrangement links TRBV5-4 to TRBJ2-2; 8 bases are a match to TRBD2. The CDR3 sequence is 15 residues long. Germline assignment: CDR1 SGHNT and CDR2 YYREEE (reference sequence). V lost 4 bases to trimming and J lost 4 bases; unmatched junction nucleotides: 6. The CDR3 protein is CASSRLASGTGELFF. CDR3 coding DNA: TGTGCCAGCAGCCGACTAGCGTCCGGCACCGGGGAGCTGTTTTTT.

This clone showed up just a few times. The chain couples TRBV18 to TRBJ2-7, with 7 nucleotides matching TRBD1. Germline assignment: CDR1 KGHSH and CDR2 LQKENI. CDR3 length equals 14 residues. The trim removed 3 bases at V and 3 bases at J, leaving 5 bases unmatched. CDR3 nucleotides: TGTGCCAGCTCACCGCCGGGACAGAACTACGAGCAGTACTTC. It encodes CASSPPGQNYEQYF. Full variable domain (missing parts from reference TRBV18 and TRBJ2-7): NAGVMQNPRHLVRRRGQEARLRCSPMKGHSHVYWYRQLPEEGLKFMVYLQKENIIDESGMPKERFSAEFPKEGPSILRIQQVVRGDSAAYFCASSPPGQNYEQYFGPGTRLTVT.

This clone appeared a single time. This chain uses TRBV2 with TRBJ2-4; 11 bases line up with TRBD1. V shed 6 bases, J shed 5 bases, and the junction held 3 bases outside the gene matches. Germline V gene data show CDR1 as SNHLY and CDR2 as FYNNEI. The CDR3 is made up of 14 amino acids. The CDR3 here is CASRDRGRENIQYF. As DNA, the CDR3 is TGTGCCAGCAGGGACAGGGGGCGTGAAAACATTCAGTACTTC.

CDR3 DNA: TGTGCCAGTAGTTCACTAGCGGGGGGGCCTCATGAGCAGTTCTTC. This translates into CASSSLAGGPHEQFF. The chain combines TRBV19 with TRBJ2-1; TRBD2 matches at 13 bases. The J segment lost 8 bases and the V segment lost 5 bases, leaving 6 bases of the junction unmatched. Germline assignment: CDR1 LNHDA and CDR2 SQIVND (reference sequence). The CDR3 is 15 residues long.

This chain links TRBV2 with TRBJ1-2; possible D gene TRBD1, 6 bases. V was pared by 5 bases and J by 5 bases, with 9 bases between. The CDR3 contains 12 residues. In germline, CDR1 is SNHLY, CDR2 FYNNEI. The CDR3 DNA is TGTGCCAGCAGTAGTCAGGGGTATGGCTACACCTTC. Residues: CASSSQGYGYTF.

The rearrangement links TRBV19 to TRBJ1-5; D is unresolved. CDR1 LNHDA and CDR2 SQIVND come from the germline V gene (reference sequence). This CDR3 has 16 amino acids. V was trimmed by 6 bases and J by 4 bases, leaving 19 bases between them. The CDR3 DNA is TGTGCCAGTAGGATGGCGGCCCGAAAGGATAATCAGCCCCAGCATTTT. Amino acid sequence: CASRMAARKDNQPQHF.

This CDR3 reads CASSFGQGEVSPLHF. DNA for the CDR3: TGTGCCAGCAGTTTTGGACAGGGTGAGGTTTCACCCCTCCACTTT. This sequence joins TRBV5-4 and TRBJ1-6; 8 positions match TRBD1. The CDR3 spans 15 residues. With V trimmed by 5 bases and J by 9 bases, 10 bases remained unmatched. Germline-derived CDR1 and CDR2 are SGHNT and YYREEE (reference sequence).

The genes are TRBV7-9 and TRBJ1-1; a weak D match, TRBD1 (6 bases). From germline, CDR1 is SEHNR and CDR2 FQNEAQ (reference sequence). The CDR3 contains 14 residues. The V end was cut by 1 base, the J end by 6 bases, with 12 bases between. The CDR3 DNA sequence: TGTGCCAGCAGCTTAGGGACAGTCAAACCTGAAGCTTTCTTT. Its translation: CASSLGTVKPEAFF.

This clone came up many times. DNA for the CDR3: TGTGCCAGCTTACCGGGACTAGCACTTTACAATGAGCAGTTCTTC. As protein: CASLPGLALYNEQFF. The gene calls are TRBV5-6 and TRBJ2-1; 9 bases are a match to TRBD2. J gave up 4 bases and V 7 bases, and 9 bases lay outside the gene matches. CDR1 and CDR2 (germline): SGHDT, YYEEEE. CDR3 size: 15 residues.

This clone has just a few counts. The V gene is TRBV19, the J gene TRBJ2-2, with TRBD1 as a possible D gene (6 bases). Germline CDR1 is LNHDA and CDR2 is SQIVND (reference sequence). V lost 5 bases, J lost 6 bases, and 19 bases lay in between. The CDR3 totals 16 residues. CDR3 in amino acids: CASSAAGAHRAGELFF. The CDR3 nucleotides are TGTGCCAGTAGTGCCGCAGGGGCCCACAGGGCCGGGGAGCTGTTTTTT.

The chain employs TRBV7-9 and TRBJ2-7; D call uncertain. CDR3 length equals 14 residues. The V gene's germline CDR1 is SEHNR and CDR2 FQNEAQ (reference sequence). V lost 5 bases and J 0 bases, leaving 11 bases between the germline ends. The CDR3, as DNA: TGTGCCAGCAGCCTCGACTTGAGCTCCTACGAGCAGTACTTC. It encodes CASSLDLSSYEQYF.